Listed here is a single T cell receptor (beta chain). Its antigen is currently unknown. The sample comes from a study of cytomegalovirus exposure and HLA in healthy donors. Turning to the study itself: Findings of an earlier analysis included some 120 million unique TCR beta sequences from some 180 million T cells. General observations from the study: Associated with HLA alleles at 0.05 false discovery rate in a later analysis were fewer than 20,000 TCR beta sequences. The majority of CMV-associated TCR beta chains were reported as apparently HLA-restricted in a later analysis.

The primer mix had 60 Vbeta and 13 Jbeta primers. Assay used: immunoSEQ multiplex PCR; TCRdb lists only in-frame clones, some missing. The table includes roughly 130,000 clones, around 80% detected once. The CDR3 is made up of 21 amino acids. The sequence was collected from a man aged 25-45 years in good health and CMV-seronegative. V and J are TRBV21-1 and TRBJ1-5. TRBV21-1 is annotated as a pseudogene. The specimen sequenced was PBMCs. The CDR3 sequence: CASSKGFFRGTQSYVDQPQHF. CDR3 DNA sequence: TGTGCCAGCAGCAAAGGATTTTTTCGGGGGACCCAAAGTTACGTTGATCAGCCCCAGCATTTT.